This TCR beta chain came from a study of blood T cell repertoires in COVID-19. The overall study: Cohort 3 donors counted as recovered after two negative PCRs, clearance, or resolved symptoms.

Sequenced by immunoSEQ multiplex PCR; TCRdb stores in-frame clones only, minus some. Of some 330,000 clones listed, 70% to 90% are singletons. Individuals drawn from some 25 US areas were about 18 to 89 years old. Participant-given clinical history determined each cohort assignment. The CDR3 contains 14 residues. The V gene's germline CDR1 is SGHTA and CDR2 FQGNSA. V trimming: 7 bases; J trimming: 5 bases; junction bases outside the gene matches: 7. The receptor comes from a man aged 40-49 years in a cohort exposed to, infected with or recovered from COVID-19 (not recorded which). This chain links TRBV7-2 with TRBJ2-1; TRBD2 agrees at 8 bases. Material for sequencing was PBMCs or T cells enriched from blood (not recorded which). In DNA form, the CDR3 reads TGTGCCAGCAAGGGACTAGGTCTCGACAATGAGCAGTTCTTC. This codes for CASKGLGLDNEQFF.